The 8 T cell receptor beta chains in this list originate from one sample, sequenced in a study of cytomegalovirus exposure and HLA in healthy donors. 13 Jbeta primers and 60 Vbeta primers were used for the PCR. Profiled with immunoSEQ multiplex PCR; TCRdb holds only in-frame clones, not every one. The sample yields approximately 40,000 clones, around 82% seen once. Sequencing used PBMCs. Every receptor here comes from a woman aged 18-29 years in good health and CMV-seropositive.

The rearrangement uses TRBV13 and TRBJ2-3, with 10 bases lining up with TRBD2. Germline CDR1 reads PRHDT; CDR2 reads FYEKMQ (reference sequence). The length of the CDR3 is 16 residues. J lost 6 bases, V lost 6 bases, and 12 bases had no gene match. The CDR3 DNA sequence: TGTGCCAGCAGAGACACGGGTAGCGGGAGGTCTGATACGCAGTATTTT. Translated: CASRDTGSGRSDTQYF.

The rearrangement uses TRBV19 and TRBJ2-5; D not resolved. The DNA end is more similar to TRBJ2-7, so the J call may be wrong. CDR3 length equals 14 residues. Per germline, CDR1 LNHDA and CDR2 SQIVND (reference sequence). The CDR3 sequence is CASSPGGGSYEQYF. CDR3 bases: TGTGCCAGTAGTCCTGGTGGCGGCTCCTACGAGCAGTACTTC.

V is TRBV7-8 and J is TRBJ2-7, with TRBD2 matching 10 bases. Germline values: CDR1 SGHVS, CDR2 FQNEAQ. The V gene end was trimmed by 0 bases and the J gene end by 4 bases; junction bases not matched to a gene: 12. This CDR3 is 18 amino acids long. CDR3 sequence (DNA): TGTGCCAGCAGCTTAGCGCTTGGGGCTAGCGGGAGTAGTTACGAGCAGTACTTC. This encodes CASSLALGASGSSYEQYF.

This clone has a handful of counts. The chain couples TRBV28 to TRBJ2-3; 14 bases fit TRBD2. The CDR3 has 20 amino acids. The V gene end was trimmed by 6 bases and the J gene end by 9 bases; junction bases not matched to a gene: 23. The germline CDR1 and CDR2 sequences are MDHEN and SYDVKM. The CDR3 region is CASSRDPGTSGSVGRWTQYF. The DNA of the CDR3 is TGTGCCAGCAGCCGTGACCCCGGGACTAGCGGGAGCGTTGGAAGGTGGACGCAGTATTTT.

V gene TRBV9 combines with J gene TRBJ2-2; 7 bases match TRBD1. The ends lost 3 bases at V and 3 bases at J; junction bases unmatched: 5. The germline V gene encodes CDR1 SGDLS and CDR2 YYNGEE. This CDR3 is built from 15 residues. This CDR3 is CASSGGGADTGELFF. Written as DNA, the CDR3 is TGTGCCAGCAGCGGAGGGGGCGCGGACACCGGGGAGCTGTTTTTT.

The chain uses TRBV9 and TRBJ2-2, with 7 bases that match TRBD2. The CDR3 totals 18 residues. Germline CDR1 SGDLS, CDR2 YYNGEE. The ends lost 2 bases at V and 2 bases at J; junction bases unmatched: 12. The CDR3 bases are TGTGCCAGCAGCGTCAACGTGGGGGGGACCCTAAACACCGGGGAGCTGTTTTTT. It codes for CASSVNVGGTLNTGELFF.

The CDR3 DNA sequence: TGTGCCAGCAGCCCGACTAGGGATCTCAATGAGCAGTTCTTC. Its protein product is CASSPTRDLNEQFF. V usage is TRBV4-2 and J usage is TRBJ2-1; the D gene is possibly TRBD2 (6 bases). Per the germline V gene, CDR1 is LGHNA and CDR2 is YNFKEQ. The CDR3 is 14 residues long. V dropped 4 bases and J dropped 6 bases, with 13 bases sitting between them.

This clone occurred a few times. This rearrangement joins TRBV6-1 to TRBJ1-1, with no clear D. The CDR3 covers 13 residues. Germline V CDR1 and CDR2: MNHNS, SASEGT. Trimming took 8 bases from V and 2 from J, leaving 12 bases between them. CDR3 in DNA: TGTGCCAGCGAGTTGAAAGCAAACACTGAAGCTTTCTTT. Its translation: CASELKANTEAFF.